The T cell receptor (delta chain) described here comes from a study of gammadelta T cells in human blood (dated by TCRdb to the early 2020s). Relative to its sample, this clone is medium-sized (0.01 to 0.1%). Its antigen is currently not known. Qualities for individual bases were not recorded, and no much larger clone is one base off. The method was RT-PCR. TCRdb lists the instrument as Illumina MiSeq. Clonotypes were called again by TCRdb from the public reads via CATT, and duplicate nucleotide sequences were then merged into one entry. In all, the sample holds around 1,800 delta-chain clones, and 6.5% of those were seen once. The top ten clones comprise approximately 8.4% of the sample. CDR1 and CDR2, looked up from the germline V gene, are TSESDYY and QEAYKQQN. CDR3 length: 18 amino acids, cysteine to phenylalanine. The CDR3 DNA has 54 bases and is translated from base 1. The junction shows trimming of 2 bases on V and 0 bases on J, and the gene matches do not reach 8 bases of it.

Study-wide conclusions, independent of this receptor: In the study, polyclonal expansion of innate gamma-delta T cells immediately after birth was reported to appear to be driven by microbial exposure.

Sequencing was done on a sample of non-Vgamma9Vdelta2 gamma-delta T cells from fetal blood. Recombination connected TRAV38-2/DV8 to TRDJ2; 9 bases in the junction line up with TRDD3. The source of this sequence is a human fetus. The CDR3 protein sequence reads: CAYRRGGYFLSLTAQLFF. The sequence in DNA is TGTGCTTATAGGAGGGGGGGATACTTCCTTTCTTTGACAGCACAACTCTTCTTT.